Sequencing of this TCR beta chain was carried out in a study of breast tumors, draining lymph nodes, adjacent tissues. Study-level results: Most tumor T cells seemingly derive from lymph node, then expand in tumor. Tumor repertoires ranked between lymph nodes and nontumor tissue in diversity, with V and J gene preferences.

Breast cancer patients provided tissue from their axillary draining lymph nodes. Germline values: CDR1 SGHNT, CDR2 YENEEA. This CDR3 has 15 residues. TCRdb reprocessed the multiplex PCR reads with MiXCR, giving one entry per CDR3 protein. The sample carries some 150,000 distinct CDR3 sequences, about 34% recorded once. To note about this clonotype: The antigen is not known. Germline is not matched at one junction end, which may reflect a read error.

This clonotype was obtained from a female donor with breast cancer. Some clones in this sample may be carry-over from other donors' samples. J is TRBJ1-2 and V is TRBV11-3; D call uncertain. The sequencing input was axillary lymph node tissue. CDR3 amino acids: CASSSMSGDPGGYPF. CDR3 DNA sequence: TGTGCCAGCAGTTCAATGTCAGGAGACCCGGGTGGCTACCCCTTC.